A selection of T cell receptor beta chains follows, all from one sample in a study of blood T cell repertoires in COVID-19. Clones were read by immunoSEQ multiplex PCR, and TCRdb kept only the in-frame ones, dropping some. The profile shows around 390,000 clones, 87% of them singletons. Sequenced sample: PBMCs or T cells enriched from blood (not recorded which). These receptors originate from a woman aged 50 to 65 who had recovered from COVID-19. Both conserved end residues are part of each CDR3. Clone size is shown for a subset of rows, as once, few, many or a class of expanded clone.

size: .
V: TRBV3-1/TRBV3-2
J: TRBJ1-1
CDR3: CASSQTDRNTEAFF

size: .
V: TRBV5-1
J: TRBJ2-3
CDR3: CASSPRTRLITDTQYF

size: once
V: TRBV30
J: TRBJ1-1
CDR3: CAWSVTLRTEAFF

size: .
V: TRBV29-1
J: TRBJ1-2
CDR3: CSVEGGDRQGSYGYTF

size: .
V: TRBV28
J: TRBJ1-2
CDR3: CASSVSTVNYGYTF

size: .
V: TRBV27
J: TRBJ1-2
CDR3: CASSLNRDYGYTF

size: .
V: TRBV12-5
J: TRBJ1-5
CDR3: CASGLNYGQGRDQPQHF

size: .
V: TRBV28
J: TRBJ1-5
CDR3: CASLTGLNQPQHF

size: .
V: TRBV7-8
J: TRBJ1-5
CDR3: CASSLGTGHSNQPQHF

size: .
V: TRBV5-1
J: TRBJ2-7
CDR3: CASSLANSFSEQYF

size: .
V: TRBV18
J: TRBJ1-1
CDR3: CASSVGGSNTEAFF

size: .
V: TRBV28
J: TRBJ1-4
CDR3: CASSFMDRANEKLFF

size: .
V: TRBV28
J: TRBJ1-1
CDR3: CASSPRIIQGPEAFF